One sample yielded the 5 T cell receptor beta chains listed below, sequenced in a study of blood T cells in healthy people across ages. The authors ran a second PCR of about 6 to 12 cycles using a sample-barcoded 5' primer and a J-beta primer mix. TCRdb reprocessed the 5' RACE reads via MiXCR and lists one record per CDR3 protein. This table has around 1.5 million distinct CDR3 sequences, approximately 59% appearing once. The specimen sequenced was blood. The source is a man between 18 and 35 years old in good health.

On this clonotype itself: A much larger clone is a single base away; this may be a read error. This chain uses TRBV5-1 with TRBJ1-2; a weak D match, TRBD1 (6 bases). V lost 3 bases and J lost 4, with 16 bases in between. The germline V gene has CDR1 SGHRS and CDR2 YFSETQ. The CDR3 runs to 15 residues. CDR3 sequence: CASSWGTGLAYGYTF. CDR3 bases: TGCGCCAGCAGCTGGGGTACAGGGCTGGCCTATGGCTACACCTTC. Full variable domain (rest looked up from reference TRBV5-1 and TRBJ1-2): KAGVTQTPRYLIKTRGQQVTLSCSPISGHRSVSWYQQTPGQGLQFLFEYFSETQRNKGNFPGRFSGRQFSNSRSEMNVSTLELGDSALYLCASSWGTGLAYGYTFGSGTRLTVV.

The chain couples TRBV12-3 or TRBV12-4 to TRBJ2-3, with 9 bases matching TRBD1. The V and J ends lost 4 bases and 0 bases, in that order; junction bases with no gene match: 2. The CDR3 totals 15 residues. CDR3 amino acids: CASSSGTGSTDTQYF. The CDR3 nucleotides read TGTGCCAGCAGTTCCGGGACAGGGAGCACAGATACGCAGTATTTT.

A few counts support this clonotype. CDR3 sequence: CPPHLPDRAGDNEQFF. In nucleotides, the CDR3 is TGTCCCCCCCACCTCCCGGACAGGGCTGGGGACAATGAGCAGTTCTTC. The gene calls are TRBV27 and TRBJ2-1; 8 bases match TRBD1. There are 16 residues in the CDR3. The germline gives CDR1 MNHEY, CDR2 SMNVEV (reference sequence).

The chain links TRBV29-1 to TRBJ2-4; tentative D call: TRBD2 (6 bases). The last part of the DNA fits TRBJ2-7 better; the J call may be wrong. Germline CDR1 SQVTM, CDR2 ANQGSEA. CDR3 length: 15 amino acids. In DNA, the CDR3 is TGCAGCGTTCAGTCGTGGGGGAGGACCGCTTACGAGCAGTACTTC. Protein product: CSVQSWGRTAYEQYF.

The chain links TRBV27 to TRBJ1-5; tentative D call: TRBD1 (5 bases). The CDR3 runs to 16 residues. Deletions cut 5 bases from V and 0 bases from J, with 14 bases between. Germline V gene sequence: CDR1 MNHEY, CDR2 SMNVEV (reference sequence). The CDR3 DNA is TGTGCCAGCAGTCCGTCGGACATTTATAGCAATCAGCCCCAGCATTTT. It encodes CASSPSDIYSNQPQHF.